This is a list of T cell receptor beta chains from one sample in a study of blood T cell repertoires in COVID-19. Repertoires were generated with immunoSEQ multiplex PCR, while TCRdb's copy carries only in-frame clones and drops some. Of 210,000 or so clones detected, about 88% appear once; the ten largest clones hold under 5.5%. Material: peripheral blood. These receptors originate from a woman between 40 and 55 years old with acute or convalescent COVID-19. Both conserved end residues are part of each CDR3. Fields, in order: clone size, V gene, J gene, D gene, CDR3 DNA, CDR3 protein. A D gene is named only where the DNA matches it firmly. Clone size is stated in some rows and not others, as once, few, many or a class when expanded.

size: -
V: TRBV6-1
J: TRBJ1-2
D: -
DNA: TGTGCCAGCAGTGAGTCGGACTATAACTATGGCTACACCTTC
CDR3: CASSESDYNYGYTF

size: -
V: TRBV7-9
J: TRBJ1-2
D: TRBD1
DNA: TGTGCCAGCAGCTTAGCGCGGGCAGGGGGCTATGGCTACACCTTC
CDR3: CASSLARAGGYGYTF

size: few
V: TRBV10-1
J: TRBJ2-2
D: TRBD1
DNA: TGCGCCAGCAGTGATGTAAAGGGGACAGGGCGGACCGGGGAGCTGTTTTTT
CDR3: CASSDVKGTGRTGELFF

size: -
V: TRBV5-4
J: TRBJ2-3
D: -
DNA: TGTGCCAGCAGCTTGACCCCGGGATCTGCACGAGATACGCAGTATTTT
CDR3: CASSLTPGSARDTQYF

size: -
V: TRBV7-9
J: TRBJ2-6
D: TRBD2
DNA: TGTGCCAGCAGCTTAGTCACAGCGGGGGTTGGGGCCAACGTCCTGACTTTC
CDR3: CASSLVTAGVGANVLTF

size: -
V: TRBV2
J: TRBJ2-1
D: TRBD2
DNA: TGTGCCAGCACCACCGGGACTAGCGTCCAGAATGAGCAGTTCTTC
CDR3: CASTTGTSVQNEQFF

size: -
V: TRBV24-1
J: TRBJ1-2
D: TRBD1
DNA: TGTGCCACCAGTCAGGGTCCGACCTTCCAACAGGGGTTTGAGGGCTATGGCTACACCTTC
CDR3: CATSQGPTFQQGFEGYGYTF

size: -
V: TRBV5-1
J: TRBJ1-2
D: -
DNA: TGCGCCAGCAGCTCGGGAGGGGGGACCTATGGCTACACCTTC
CDR3: CASSSGGGTYGYTF

size: once
V: TRBV9
J: TRBJ1-1
D: TRBD1
DNA: TGTGCCAGCAGCGTAGCAGGGGGTGAAGCTTTCTTT
CDR3: CASSVAGGEAFF

size: -
V: TRBV24-1
J: TRBJ2-1
D: TRBD1
DNA: TGTGCCACCAGAGGGACAGGGGGGTACAATGAGCAGTTCTTC
CDR3: CATRGTGGYNEQFF

size: -
V: TRBV24-1
J: TRBJ2-5
D: -
DNA: TGTGCCACCAGTGATTTCGGACCGGGCCCGGGGAGGGAGACCCAGTACTTC
CDR3: CATSDFGPGPGRETQYF

size: -
V: TRBV5-1
J: TRBJ2-6
D: -
DNA: TGCGCCAGCAGCTTAGCCGGGACTGTAGCTGGGGCCAACGTCCTGACTTTC
CDR3: CASSLAGTVAGANVLTF

size: -
V: TRBV29-1
J: TRBJ2-3
D: -
DNA: TGCAGCGTTGTGTCGAGCACAGATACGCAGTATTTT
CDR3: CSVVSSTDTQYF

size: -
V: TRBV10-1
J: TRBJ2-1
D: -
DNA: TGCGCCAGCAGTGACCAGGGGACATTTTCCAATGAGCAGTTCTTC
CDR3: CASSDQGTFSNEQFF

size: -
V: TRBV6-6
J: TRBJ2-3
D: -
DNA: TGTGCCAGCAGCCGCGCGGGGGATACGCAGTATTTT
CDR3: CASSRAGDTQYF